This T cell receptor beta chain was identified in a study of blood T cell repertoires in COVID-19. About the study: Spain, Italy and the United States supplied samples that represented acute and convalescent COVID-19. From T cells, B-cell-depleted T cells, or PBMCs came the material, which was cDNA or gDNA.

Sequencing used immunoSEQ multiplex PCR; TCRdb keeps in-frame clones, though not all of them. The data show about 160,000 clones, 80% seen once. Recruits, aged roughly 18 to 100 years, lived in 20 to 30 US areas. Cohorts were determined from participant-reported clinical history. This clone turned up a few times. The V and J ends lost 5 bases and 2 bases, in that order; junction bases with no gene match: 14. Germline lookup yields CDR1 LGHNT and CDR2 FRNRAP. CDR3 length: 17 amino acids. This TCR was recovered from a woman aged 60-70 years who had recovered from COVID-19. Sequenced material: PBMCs or T cells enriched from blood (not recorded which). This chain links TRBV12-5 with TRBJ1-1; 7 bases line up with TRBD1. CDR3 nucleotides: TGTGCTAGTGGTCCACACAGGGGACCGGATCCAAACACTGAAGCTTTCTTT. Translated, it gives CASGPHRGPDPNTEAFF.